A selection of T cell receptor beta chains follows, all from one sample in a study of shared clonotypes between healthy human individuals. TCRdb's copy holds only in-frame clones and misses some; the assay was immunoSEQ multiplex PCR. The sample comprises hundreds of thousands of clones, 95% to 97% of which are singletons, and about 0.25% rests with the top ten. The sample taken for sequencing was naive CD8+ T cells sorted from blood. Receptors were obtained from a man aged 25-40 years in good health. The CDR3 runs from the conserved cysteine through the conserved F or W.

TRBV29-1	TRBJ1-1	CSTPGQSNTEAFF
TRBV30	TRBJ1-2	CAWIPGQGAWGYTF
TRBV10-3	TRBJ2-7	CAISTSGRGSSYEQYF
TRBV2	TRBJ2-3	CASSEETSAFTSTDTQYF
TRBV11-2	TRBJ2-7	CASSPDGLWDTYEQYF
TRBV7-9	TRBJ2-7	CASSPTRPLADSSYEQYF
TRBV9	TRBJ1-1	CASSVAENTEAFF
TRBV4-1	TRBJ2-7	CASSQALPGSGVSYEQYF
TRBV2	TRBJ2-3	CASTPRGEGARTDTQYF
TRBV28	TRBJ2-2	CASSLISGELFF
TRBV5-6	TRBJ2-7	CASSLVASSYEQYF
TRBV7-8	TRBJ2-7	CASSLAGTSYEQYF
TRBV10-3	TRBJ1-1	CAISDLRGTEAFF
TRBV6-1	TRBJ2-2	CANAPSNTGELFF
TRBV4-3	TRBJ2-3	CASSQERRDRGLLVSTDTQYF
TRBV28	TRBJ2-3	CASRTTSGRIPLDTQYF
TRBV14	TRBJ1-3	CASSQRQGWTGNTIYF